A single sample is the source of the 31 T cell receptor beta chains below, sequenced in a study of cytomegalovirus exposure and HLA in healthy donors. Sequencing used immunoSEQ multiplex PCR; TCRdb keeps in-frame clones, though not all of them. The sample shows around 120,000 clones, around 87% of them seen only once. The specimen sequenced was PBMCs. Receptors were obtained from a woman younger than 30 in good health and CMV-seropositive.

This chain joins TRBV11-3 and TRBJ1-2, with 11 bases matching TRBD1. V dropped 2 bases and J dropped 6; count of bases not matched to a gene: 2. The CDR3 spans 14 residues. Germline-derived CDR1 and CDR2 are SGHNT and YENEEA. DNA of the CDR3: TGTGCCAGCAGCTTAACGGGACAGGGGGATGGCTACACCTTC. This gives the protein CASSLTGQGDGYTF.

This clone was recorded only once. The chain has TRBV2 and TRBJ1-1; tentatively, D is TRBD1 (5 bases). Deletions cut 5 bases from V and 1 base from J, with 8 bases between. The CDR3 consists of 13 residues. Germline-derived CDR1 and CDR2 are SNHLY and FYNNEI. CDR3 bases: TGTGCCAGCAGTAAAGACAGGAACACTGAAGCTTTCTTT. This gives the protein CASSKDRNTEAFF.

The chain uses TRBV14 and TRBJ1-5; D is unclear. CDR3 size: 16 residues. Germline CDR1 SGHDN, CDR2 FVKESK. Trimming cost V 0 bases and J 2 bases, with 11 bases left between them. Here the CDR3 DNA reads TGTGCCAGCAGCCAAGATGAAGGAGAAGGCAATCAGCCCCAGCATTTT. Residues: CASSQDEGEGNQPQHF.

The chain combines TRBV4-1 with TRBJ2-5, with 12 bases identical to TRBD2. The CDR3 length is 18 residues. Trimming at V came to 1 base and at J to 2 bases, leaving 8 bases not matched to a gene. Germline V CDR1 and CDR2: MGHRA, YSYEKL. The CDR3 coding sequence is TGCGCCAGCAGCCAAGTCACTAGCGGGGGGCCGCTACAAGAGACCCAGTACTTC. Its protein is CASSQVTSGGPLQETQYF.

This chain joins TRBV15 and TRBJ2-5, with TRBD2 matching over 8 bases. Trimming at V came to 0 bases and at J to 3 bases, leaving 3 bases not matched to a gene. The V gene's germline CDR1 is LNHNV and CDR2 YYDKDF (reference sequence). The CDR3 covers 15 residues. In DNA form, the CDR3 reads TGTGCCACCAGCAGAGAGATTAGCGGGAAAGAGACCCAGTACTTC. This translates into CATSREISGKETQYF.

The CDR3 protein is CASSPRWETQYF. DNA of the CDR3: TGTGCCAGCAGCCCCCGGTGGGAGACCCAGTACTTC. The chain is built from TRBV7-2 and TRBJ2-5, with unresolved D. The CDR3 contains 12 residues. V was clipped by 5 bases and J by 5 bases, with 9 bases between them. CDR1 SGHTA and CDR2 FQGNSA come from the germline V gene.

The chain employs TRBV19 and TRBJ1-1, with 8 bases identical to TRBD1. Looked up from germline, CDR1 is LNHDA and CDR2 is SQIVND (reference sequence). The CDR3 loop spans 16 amino acids. The ends lost 5 bases at V and 3 bases at J; junction bases unmatched: 11. As DNA, the CDR3 is TGTGCCAGTAGTCCGTTAGACAGGGGACAGGACACTGAAGCTTTCTTT. The encoded protein is CASSPLDRGQDTEAFF. Together with reference TRBV19 and TRBJ1-1, the CDR3 gives the full variable domain: DGGITQSPKYLFRKEGQNVTLSCEQNLNHDAMYWYRQDPGQGLRLIYYSQIVNDFQKGDIAEGYSVSREKKESFPLTVTSAQKNPTAFYLCASSPLDRGQDTEAFFGQGTRLTVV.

This clone was recorded once. The rearrangement joins TRBV19 to TRBJ1-1; TRBD1 matches 8 bases. The CDR3 totals 12 residues. After removal of 6 bases from V and 5 bases from J, the junction contained 2 bases not matched to a gene. Germline CDR1 is LNHDA and CDR2 is SQIVND (reference sequence). CDR3 residues: CASRGQGTEAFF. The CDR3 coding sequence is TGTGCCAGTAGAGGACAGGGAACTGAAGCTTTCTTT. Based on the CDR3 plus reference TRBV19 and TRBJ1-1, the full variable domain is DGGITQSPKYLFRKEGQNVTLSCEQNLNHDAMYWYRQDPGQGLRLIYYSQIVNDFQKGDIAEGYSVSREKKESFPLTVTSAQKNPTAFYLCASRGQGTEAFFGQGTRLTVV.

The chain is built from TRBV29-1 and TRBJ2-3; a possible D gene is TRBD2 (6 bases). The germline V gene encodes CDR1 SQVTM and CDR2 ANQGSEA. Trimming took off 4 bases at V and 0 bases at J, with 14 bases between the two ends. There are 15 residues in the CDR3. The CDR3 is CSVVEGSSSTDTQYF. As DNA, the CDR3 is TGCAGCGTTGTGGAGGGCAGTTCTAGCACAGATACGCAGTATTTT.

This clone was seen more than once but under ten times. The chain links TRBV6-5 to TRBJ1-2; unclear D gene. V lost 6 bases and J 5 bases, leaving 19 bases between the germline ends. This CDR3 has 15 residues. The V gene's germline CDR1 is MNHEY and CDR2 SVGAGI. The CDR3 protein is CASSPREILRYGYTF. The CDR3 bases are TGTGCCAGCAGCCCCCGGGAGATACTTAGGTATGGCTACACCTTC.

This clone was found once. The rearrangement joins TRBV7-8 to TRBJ2-2; 12 bases match TRBD1. Germline CDR1 and CDR2: SGHVS and FQNEAQ. The CDR3 covers 16 residues. The J segment lost 6 bases and the V segment lost 4 bases, leaving 6 bases of the junction unmatched. CDR3 DNA sequence: TGTGCCAGCAGCTACGGGACAGGGGGCTTAGCCGGGGAGCTGTTTTTT. Translation: CASSYGTGGLAGELFF.

The CDR3 nucleotides are TGTGCCAGCTCACCTGGGACAGGGACCGGGGAGCTGTTTTTT. It encodes CASSPGTGTGELFF. The rearrangement uses TRBV18 and TRBJ2-2; TRBD1 agrees at 9 bases. V trimming: 3 bases; J trimming: 5 bases; junction bases outside the gene matches: 1. CDR3 size: 14 residues. From germline, CDR1 is KGHSH and CDR2 LQKENI.

This clone occurred a few times. The chain joins TRBV18 to TRBJ2-7; 10 nucleotides align to TRBD2. Germline CDR1 reads KGHSH; CDR2 reads LQKENI. CDR3 size: 15 residues. The J segment lost 4 bases and the V segment lost 6 bases, leaving 9 bases of the junction unmatched. CDR3 sequence: CASSPGSGRVYEQYF. Here the CDR3 DNA reads TGTGCCAGCTCCCCCGGAAGCGGGAGGGTATACGAGCAGTACTTC.

This chain uses TRBV15 with TRBJ1-1; possible D gene TRBD1, 6 bases. The CDR3 extends over 14 amino acids. The V end was cut by 2 bases, the J end by 4 bases, with 11 bases between. Germline CDR1 is LNHNV and CDR2 is YYDKDF (reference sequence). The CDR3 here is CATSRSTGFTEAFF. CDR3 nucleotide sequence: TGTGCCACCAGCAGATCTACAGGGTTCACTGAAGCTTTCTTT.

The V gene is TRBV27, the J gene TRBJ2-1; 9 bases agree with TRBD2. Germline V gene data show CDR1 as MNHEY and CDR2 as SMNVEV (reference sequence). The J segment lost 5 bases and the V segment lost 3 bases, leaving 5 bases of the junction unmatched. The CDR3 is 15 residues long. This chain's CDR3 is CASSFGGGGDNEQFF. The DNA of the CDR3 is TGTGCCAGCAGTTTCGGCGGGGGGGGAGACAATGAGCAGTTCTTC.

The genes are TRBV5-4 and TRBJ2-5, with 8 bases aligning to TRBD2. J gave up 1 base and V 1 base, and 3 bases lay outside the gene matches. The CDR3 is made up of 15 amino acids. Germline loops: CDR1 SGHNT, CDR2 YYREEE (reference sequence). The CDR3 DNA is TGTGCCAGCAGCTTGAGGACTAGCTTCCAAGAGACCCAGTACTTC. Residues: CASSLRTSFQETQYF.

The V and J genes are TRBV13 and TRBJ1-6; 8 nucleotides match TRBD1. Germline CDR1 PRHDT, CDR2 FYEKMQ (reference sequence). The CDR3 is made up of 15 amino acids. Trimming removed 1 base from V and 8 bases from J; junction bases left unmatched: 4. The CDR3: CASSLEGQEDSPLHF. In nucleotides, the CDR3 is TGTGCCAGCAGCTTAGAGGGACAGGAGGATTCACCCCTCCACTTT.

V and J are TRBV27 and TRBJ1-1; the D is unclear. V was shortened by 6 bases and J by 0 bases, with 14 bases between the two germline ends. Germline V gene data show CDR1 as MNHEY and CDR2 as SMNVEV (reference sequence). The CDR3 length is 15 residues. The CDR3 DNA reads as TGTGCCAGCAGCCCTGTCGGTGATATGAACACTGAAGCTTTCTTT. It yields the protein CASSPVGDMNTEAFF.

V usage is TRBV6-6 and J usage is TRBJ1-5, with 9 bases that match TRBD1. Trimming took 10 bases from V and 2 from J; bases not matched to a gene: 9. This CDR3 is built from 15 residues. Germline-derived CDR1 and CDR2 are MNHNY and SVGAGI (reference sequence). The CDR3 DNA reads TGTGCCACCGGTACAGGGGGCGTGGGCAATCAGCCCCAGCATTTT. It encodes CATGTGGVGNQPQHF.

The genes are TRBV6-1 and TRBJ2-7; D gene ambiguous. The CDR3 contains 15 residues. CDR1 and CDR2 (germline): MNHNS, SASEGT. The V end was cut by 0 bases, the J end by 3 bases, with 12 bases between. The CDR3 is CASSEAPRGDYEQYF. CDR3 coding DNA: TGTGCCAGCAGTGAAGCCCCTCGAGGTGACTACGAGCAGTACTTC.

The rearrangement links TRBV6-1 to TRBJ2-4; possible D gene TRBD1, 5 bases. CDR1 and CDR2 from the germline V gene are MNHNS and SASEGT. The CDR3 spans 16 residues. Trimming pared 1 base from V and 0 bases from J, leaving 10 bases between. CDR3 sequence (DNA): TGTGCCAGCAGTGAAGGGCAGGGCTTAGCCAAAAACATTCAGTACTTC. This gives the protein CASSEGQGLAKNIQYF.

The chain has TRBV25-1 and TRBJ1-2; TRBD1 matches 7 bases. After removal of 2 bases from V and 5 bases from J, the junction contained 5 bases not matched to a gene. Germline lookup yields CDR1 MGHDK and CDR2 SYGVNS. There are 14 residues in the CDR3. CDR3 sequence: CASSEQGVLYGYTF. The CDR3 DNA sequence: TGTGCCAGCAGTGAACAGGGGGTTCTGTATGGCTACACCTTC.

This chain links TRBV5-1 with TRBJ1-2, with D perhaps TRBD1 (6 bases). Trimming pared 5 bases from V and 4 bases from J, leaving 21 bases between. Per the germline V gene, CDR1 is SGHRS and CDR2 is YFSETQ. The CDR3 covers 16 residues. This CDR3 reads CASSPRTAGTGYGYTF. The CDR3 region has the DNA TGCGCCAGCAGTCCCCGGACAGCCGGCACCGGCTATGGCTACACCTTC.

CDR3 DNA: TGCGCCAGCGGCCTTGGGCCTTATGGCTACACCTTC. Its protein product is CASGLGPYGYTF. The chain carries TRBV4-1 and TRBJ1-2; D gene unclear. This CDR3 region has 12 residues. CDR1 is MGHRA, CDR2 YSYEKL, per germline. V was pared by 8 bases and J by 5 bases, with 12 bases between.

The rearrangement uses TRBV18 and TRBJ1-1; D is unresolved. CDR1 is KGHSH and CDR2 is LQKENI in the germline V gene. CDR3 length: 13 amino acids. Trimming stripped 2 bases from V and 3 bases from J, with 7 bases between. CDR3: CASSPGEYTEAFF. In DNA, the CDR3 is TGTGCCAGCTCACCAGGAGAATACACTGAAGCTTTCTTT.

The chain joins TRBV10-2 to TRBJ1-2; 8 positions match TRBD1. The V segment lost 4 bases and the J segment 8 bases; nucleotides outside the gene matches: 12. The V gene's germline CDR1 is WSHSY and CDR2 SAAADI. There are 15 residues in the CDR3. CDR3 residues: CASSGTFQGAEGYTF. The CDR3 region has the DNA TGCGCCAGCAGTGGAACCTTTCAGGGGGCTGAGGGCTACACCTTC.

This clone is a singleton in its sample. CDR3 sequence reads: CSVVLAGGQTDTQYF. The CDR3 DNA is TGCAGCGTTGTACTAGCGGGAGGGCAAACAGATACGCAGTATTTT. The rearrangement joins TRBV29-1 to TRBJ2-3; 13 nucleotides line up with TRBD2. The V gene end was trimmed by 4 bases and the J gene end by 3 bases; junction bases not matched to a gene: 4. The CDR3 runs to 15 residues. Germline V gives CDR1 SQVTM, CDR2 ANQGSEA.

This clone was picked up a small number of times. The gene calls are TRBV4-2 and TRBJ1-3; D may be TRBD1 (6 bases). V was shortened by 3 bases and J by 4 bases, with 7 bases between the two germline ends. Germline CDR1 LGHNA, CDR2 YNFKEQ. The CDR3 is made up of 13 amino acids. The CDR3 nucleotides are TGTGCCAGCAGCCAGGGACAAGGAAACACCATATATTTT. Protein product: CASSQGQGNTIYF.

The chain links TRBV18 to TRBJ1-2, with D perhaps TRBD1 (5 bases). V was clipped by 3 bases and J by 8 bases, with 19 bases between them. The length of the CDR3 is 15 residues. The germline CDR1 and CDR2 sequences are KGHSH and LQKENI. The CDR3 DNA reads TGTGCCAGCTCACCTGCGACATGGGGGGACGGGGGCTACACCTTC. This encodes CASSPATWGDGGYTF.

This clone was found once. The CDR3 DNA follows: TGTGCCAGCAGCTTCTCGACTACTCAAATCGCTGGGGCCAACGTCCTGACTTTC. Amino acid sequence: CASSFSTTQIAGANVLTF. The genes are TRBV7-9 and TRBJ2-6; D is possibly TRBD2 (5 bases). From germline, CDR1 is SEHNR and CDR2 FQNEAQ (reference sequence). Between the trimmed V and J ends, which lost 3 bases and 2 bases, there was a span of 17 bases. This CDR3 has 18 residues. Looking up the rest from reference TRBV7-9 and TRBJ2-6 gives the full variable domain: DTGVSQNPRHKITKRGQNVTFRCDPISEHNRLYWYRQTLGQGPEFLTYFQNEAQLEKSRLLSDRFSAERPKGSFSTLEIQRTEQGDSAMYLCASSFSTTQIAGANVLTFGAGSRLTVL.

The genes are TRBV5-4 and TRBJ2-5; a possible D gene is TRBD2 (6 bases). The CDR3 is 13 amino acids. Germline lookup yields CDR1 SGHNT and CDR2 YYREEE (reference sequence). V was cut by 0 bases and J by 3 bases, with 6 bases left in between. DNA of the CDR3: TGTGCCAGCAGCTTGGAGCGGGAAGAGACCCAGTACTTC. It translates to CASSLEREETQYF.